The 8 T cell receptor beta chains below were found in one sample sequenced in a study of T cell responses to AZD1222 COVID-19 vaccine (dated by TCRdb to the early 2020s). Per the publication, the time point label means: baseline before first vaccination. Per the publication, the treatment or condition label means: meningococcal conjugate vaccine given as trial control. Library prep was done by the immunoSEQ multiplex PCR assay. In its TCRdb copy, this immuneACCESS table keeps in-frame sequences only and misses some clones. Where compared with another copy, unresolved V genes explain less than half of these, and the others have no known cause. Across this sample there are some 170,000 clones, with roughly nine tenths seen only once. Less than 4.5% of the sample comes from the top ten. The specimen comprised peripheral blood, sampled on day 0 of MenACWY control vaccination. The source is an adult in good health.

The chain combines TRBV5-1 with TRBJ1-1; D is possibly TRBD1 (6 bases). Looked up from germline, CDR1 is SGHRS and CDR2 is YFSETQ. V was trimmed by 6 bases and J by 5 bases, leaving 14 bases between them. The CDR3 has 13 residues. CDR3 amino acids: CASIKQGSTEAFF. Here the CDR3 DNA reads TGCGCCAGCATCAAACAGGGAAGTACTGAAGCTTTCTTT. Full variable domain (rest looked up from reference TRBV5-1 and TRBJ1-1): KAGVTQTPRYLIKTRGQQVTLSCSPISGHRSVSWYQQTPGQGLQFLFEYFSETQRNKGNFPGRFSGRQFSNSRSEMNVSTLELGDSALYLCASIKQGSTEAFFGQGTRLTVV.

The chain has TRBV28 and TRBJ1-6; D gene unclear. Germline V gene lookup returns CDR1 MDHEN and CDR2 SYDVKM. This CDR3 contains 11 residues. CDR3 amino acids: CGTAQNSPLHF. CDR3 DNA sequence: TGTGGTACAGCGCAAAATTCACCCCTCCACTTT. Full variable domain (remainder filled in from reference TRBV28 and TRBJ1-6): DVKVTQSSRYLVKRTGEKVFLECVQDMDHENMFWYRQDPGLGLRLIYFSYDVKMKEKGDIPEGYSVSREKKERFSLILESASTNQTSMYLCGTAQNSPLHFGNGTRLTVT.

This chain links TRBV6-1 with TRBJ1-2, with D uncertain. The CDR3 totals 18 residues. Germline V gene data show CDR1 as MNHNS and CDR2 as SASEGT. The V and J ends lost 4 bases and 1 base respectively, with 22 bases between them. CDR3 nucleotides: TGTGCCAGCAGTGGGGGTGGCAGGTCCATTCAAGTTAACTATGGCTACACCTTC. This translates into CASSGGGRSIQVNYGYTF.

The chain recombines TRBV12-3 or TRBV12-4 with TRBJ1-5; D is possibly TRBD1 (5 bases). The CDR3 length is 13 residues. V was pared by 8 bases and J by 2 bases, with 10 bases between. The CDR3 DNA is TGTGCCAGCCGGCAGGGTGGCAATCAGCCCCAGCATTTT. Translated, it gives CASRQGGNQPQHF.

This CDR3 reads CASSTGPIQPQHF. The CDR3, as DNA: TGTGCCAGTAGTACAGGACCGATTCAGCCCCAGCATTTT. The chain is built from TRBV19 and TRBJ1-5; D not resolved. CDR1 is LNHDA and CDR2 is SQIVND in the germline V gene (reference sequence). This CDR3 region has 13 residues. The germline V and J ends were trimmed by 4 bases and 6 bases, with 10 bases remaining between them.

The CDR3 sequence: CASSEQEPYEQYF. CDR3 DNA sequence: TGTGCCAGTAGTGAACAGGAGCCCTACGAGCAGTACTTC. The chain employs TRBV19 and TRBJ2-7, with D possibly matching TRBD1 (5 bases). The germline V gene encodes CDR1 LNHDA and CDR2 SQIVND (reference sequence). V lost 5 bases to trimming and J lost 2 bases, with 10 bases between them. The CDR3 spans 13 residues.

CDR3 sequence: CSVVTGGARQPQHF. CDR3 coding DNA: TGCAGCGTCGTAACAGGGGGCGCGAGGCAGCCCCAGCATTTT. The chain uses TRBV29-1 and TRBJ1-5, with 9 bases that match TRBD1. Per germline, CDR1 SQVTM and CDR2 ANQGSEA. Unmatched junction bases numbered 10, after V lost 6 bases and J lost 7 bases. This CDR3 has 14 amino acids.

The gene calls are TRBV28 and TRBJ1-6; weak D call: TRBD1 (5 bases). This CDR3 contains 14 residues. Trimming pared 1 base from V and 14 bases from J, leaving 15 bases between. Germline lookup yields CDR1 MDHEN and CDR2 SYDVKM. The CDR3 bases are TGTGCCAGCAGTTTATTGGGGGGTGGAGGTGCCCTCCACTTT. Amino acid sequence: CASSLLGGGGALHF.